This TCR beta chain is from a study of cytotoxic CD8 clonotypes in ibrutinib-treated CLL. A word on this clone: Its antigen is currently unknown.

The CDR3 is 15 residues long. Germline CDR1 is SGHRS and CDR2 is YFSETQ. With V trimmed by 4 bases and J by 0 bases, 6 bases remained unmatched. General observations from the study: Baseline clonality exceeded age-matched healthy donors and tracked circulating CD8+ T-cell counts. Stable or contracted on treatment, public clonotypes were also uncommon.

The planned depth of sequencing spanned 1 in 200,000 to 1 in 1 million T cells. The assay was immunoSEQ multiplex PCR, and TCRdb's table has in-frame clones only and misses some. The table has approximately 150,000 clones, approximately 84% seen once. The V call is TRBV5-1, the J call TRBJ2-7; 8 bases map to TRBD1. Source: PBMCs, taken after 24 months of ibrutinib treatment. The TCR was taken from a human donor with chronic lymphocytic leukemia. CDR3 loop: CASSDPGQASYEQYF. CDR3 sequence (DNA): TGCGCCAGCAGCGATCCGGGACAGGCCTCCTACGAGCAGTACTTC.